These 25 T cell receptor beta chains were sequenced from one sample in a study of PD-1 blockade in mismatch repair-deficient tumors (dated by TCRdb to 2017 to 2019). The library was generated by the immunoSEQ multiplex PCR assay. Not all clones reach the TCRdb copy of this immuneACCESS table, which keeps in-frame sequences only. Checked studies attribute under half of the gap to unresolved V genes and leave the rest unexplained. Within this sample are some 19,000 clones, with over 75% of them counted one time only. The top ten constitute around 1.5% of the sample. This specimen consisted of PBMCs, obtained 52 weeks after starting pembrolizumab. All receptors come from an adult with mismatch repair-deficient cancer.

The chain recombines TRBV7-8 with TRBJ2-3; 9 bases match TRBD2. Germline V gene sequence: CDR1 SGHVS, CDR2 FQNEAQ. The V segment lost 6 bases and the J segment 3 bases; nucleotides outside the gene matches: 13. The CDR3 loop spans 17 amino acids. The DNA for the CDR3 is TGTGCCAGCAGTTTTCCCCTAGCGGGAAGGGGAACAGATACGCAGTATTTT. It specifies CASSFPLAGRGTDTQYF.

The DNA for the CDR3 is TGTGCCAGCAGCGCCCGGGGAGGGGCTTGGAACACCGGGGAGCTGTTTTTT. Translation gives CASSARGGAWNTGELFF. This sequence joins TRBV5-6 and TRBJ2-2; 7 bases are shared with TRBD2. The V gene's germline CDR1 is SGHDT and CDR2 YYEEEE. This CDR3 comprises 17 residues. V dropped 4 bases and J dropped 1; count of bases not matched to a gene: 10.

The chain combines TRBV5-1 with TRBJ2-1; the match to TRBD2 covers 10 bases. Germline lookup yields CDR1 SGHRS and CDR2 YFSETQ. Trimming at V came to 6 bases and at J to 13 bases, leaving 4 bases not matched to a gene. CDR3 length: 11 amino acids. The chain's CDR3 is CASKSGRAQFF. DNA for the CDR3: TGCGCCAGCAAGAGCGGGAGGGCCCAGTTCTTC.

The chain has TRBV7-3 and TRBJ2-1; no firm D call. This CDR3 comprises 13 residues. Germline loops: CDR1 SGHTA, CDR2 FQGTGA. V lost 4 bases to trimming and J lost 4 bases, with 8 bases between them. The CDR3 DNA reads as TGTGCCAGCAGCTCCAGGCCTTACAATGAGCAGTTCTTC. Translation: CASSSRPYNEQFF.

CDR3 DNA sequence: TGTGCCAGCAGCCCACCCAGAGGTGGCACAGATACGCAGTATTTT. It specifies CASSPPRGGTDTQYF. The chain combines TRBV7-9 with TRBJ2-3, with no clear D. The CDR3 loop spans 15 amino acids. Deletions cut 5 bases from V and 1 base from J, with 13 bases between. The germline gives CDR1 SEHNR, CDR2 FQNEAQ (reference sequence).

CDR3 in amino acids: CASSSSKGQGTYNEQFF. CDR3 DNA: TGTGCCAGCAGCTCTTCCAAGGGACAGGGGACCTACAATGAGCAGTTCTTC. The rearrangement links TRBV7-3 to TRBJ2-1, with 10 bases fitting TRBD1. Unmatched junction bases numbered 8, after V lost 4 bases and J lost 2 bases. CDR3 length equals 17 residues. CDR1 is SGHTA and CDR2 is FQGTGA in the germline V gene.

This chain links TRBV29-1 with TRBJ1-1; D remains unclear. Trimming left V 4 bases short and J 8 bases short, with 14 bases between. The germline V gene has CDR1 SQVTM and CDR2 ANQGSEA. This CDR3 is built from 12 residues. The CDR3 loop reads CSVVGDGAEAFF. DNA for the CDR3: TGCAGCGTTGTCGGGGATGGCGCCGAAGCTTTCTTT.

The rearrangement uses TRBV7-2 and TRBJ1-1, with TRBD1 matching over 11 bases. In germline, CDR1 is SGHTA, CDR2 FQGNSA. Unmatched junction bases numbered 9, after V lost 5 bases and J lost 1 base. The CDR3 is 17 amino acids. CDR3 DNA: TGTGCCAGCAGCACTTCCGGGACAGGGGGGGCGAACACTGAAGCTTTCTTT. It is translated as CASSTSGTGGANTEAFF.

The chain joins TRBV6-1 to TRBJ1-5; 9 bases align to TRBD1. Germline V CDR1 and CDR2: MNHNS, SASEGT. The CDR3 has 15 residues. V lost 6 bases to trimming and J lost 2 bases; unmatched junction nucleotides: 5. The CDR3 DNA reads as TGTGCCAGCAGCACAACAGGGGGCGGCAATCAGCCCCAGCATTTT. This sequence encodes CASSTTGGGNQPQHF.

J is TRBJ2-6 and V is TRBV7-6; D is unclear. The germline V gene has CDR1 SGHVS and CDR2 FNYEAQ. V lost 0 bases and J lost 3, with 6 bases in between. CDR3 size: 15 residues. The chain's CDR3 is CASSLAGRGANVLTF. The DNA of the CDR3 is TGTGCCAGCAGCTTAGCTGGGCGTGGGGCCAACGTCCTGACTTTC.

The chain carries TRBV9 and TRBJ2-3; D perhaps matches TRBD2 (6 bases). Per germline, CDR1 SGDLS and CDR2 YYNGEE. CDR3 size: 16 residues. The V end lost 0 bases, the J end lost 2 bases, and 13 bases lay between the germline ends. Written as DNA, the CDR3 is TGTGCCAGCAGCGTAGAGGCGGGATTTGCCACAGATACGCAGTATTTT. It is translated as CASSVEAGFATDTQYF.

Note on this clone: Germline is not matched at one junction end, which may reflect a read error. The gene calls are TRBV18 and TRBJ2-5, with TRBD1 identical over 11 bases. CDR3 length: 14 amino acids. Germline V gene sequence: CDR1 KGHSH, CDR2 LQKENI. This CDR3 is CASSPDRGQEAQYF. The CDR3 DNA follows: TGTGCCAGCTCACCGGACAGGGGGCAAGAGGCCCAGTACTTC.

The rearrangement joins TRBV11-3 to TRBJ2-7; 15 nucleotides agree with TRBD2. The J segment lost 0 bases and the V segment lost 1 base, leaving 7 bases of the junction unmatched. The CDR3 sequence is 19 residues long. CDR1 is SGHNT and CDR2 is YENEEA in the germline V gene. This CDR3 reads CASSLGVRTSGRASYEQYF. CDR3 nucleotide sequence: TGTGCCAGCAGCTTAGGCGTCCGGACTAGCGGGAGGGCCTCCTACGAGCAGTACTTC. Together with reference TRBV11-3 and TRBJ2-7, the CDR3 gives the full variable domain: EAGVVQSPRYKIIEKKQPVAFWCNPISGHNTLYWYLQNLGQGPELLIRYENEEAVDDSQLPKDRFSAERLKGVDSTLKIQPAELGDSAVYLCASSLGVRTSGRASYEQYFGPGTRLTVT.

This clone was detected a few times. V gene TRBV5-1 combines with J gene TRBJ2-7; possibly TRBD2 for D (6 bases). The CDR3 has 12 amino acids. CDR1 and CDR2 from the germline V gene are SGHRS and YFSETQ. V lost 3 bases and J lost 4, with 8 bases in between. The CDR3 DNA is TGCGCCAGCAGCTCGGGAGAGTACGAGCAGTACTTC. Translated: CASSSGEYEQYF. Using reference TRBV5-1 and TRBJ2-7 for the parts outside the CDR3, the full variable domain is KAGVTQTPRYLIKTRGQQVTLSCSPISGHRSVSWYQQTPGQGLQFLFEYFSETQRNKGNFPGRFSGRQFSNSRSEMNVSTLELGDSALYLCASSSGEYEQYFGPGTRLTVT.

The J gene is TRBJ2-7, the V gene TRBV28, with 9 bases that match TRBD1. CDR1 and CDR2 (germline): MDHEN, SYDVKM. The CDR3 spans 13 residues. The ends lost 5 bases at V and 6 bases at J; junction bases unmatched: 5. DNA for the CDR3: TGTGCCAGCAGTCGGGACAGGGTAAGCGAGCAGTACTTC. This codes for CASSRDRVSEQYF.

The gene calls are TRBV18 and TRBJ1-1; the D gene is possibly TRBD1 (5 bases). The V end lost 4 bases, the J end lost 4 bases, and 10 bases lay between the germline ends. The germline gives CDR1 KGHSH, CDR2 LQKENI. There are 13 residues in the CDR3. The CDR3 loop is CASSLLDTTEAFF. CDR3 DNA sequence: TGTGCCAGCTCACTCCTGGACACCACTGAAGCTTTCTTT.

The V and J genes are TRBV9 and TRBJ1-3; unclear D gene. V shed 4 bases and J shed 0 bases, with 11 bases lying between them. The CDR3 covers 15 residues. Germline V gene lookup returns CDR1 SGDLS and CDR2 YYNGEE. The CDR3 coding sequence is TGTGCCAGCAGCAGGCTCGGGAACTCTGGAAACACCATATATTTT. Amino acid sequence: CASSRLGNSGNTIYF.

V is TRBV19 and J is TRBJ2-1; D may be TRBD1 (6 bases). The germline V and J ends were trimmed by 4 bases and 5 bases, with 18 bases remaining between them. This CDR3 spans 16 amino acids. In germline, CDR1 is LNHDA, CDR2 SQIVND (reference sequence). The DNA of the CDR3 is TGTGCCAGTAGTACCAACAGGGATTGGGGTGACAATGAGCAGTTCTTC. It specifies CASSTNRDWGDNEQFF.

J is TRBJ1-5 and V is TRBV19; a weak D match, TRBD1 (5 bases). Trimming took 0 bases from V and 1 from J, leaving 13 bases between them. This CDR3 has 17 amino acids. Germline V gene sequence: CDR1 LNHDA, CDR2 SQIVND (reference sequence). The CDR3 reads CASSIEKTVLSNQPQHF. Here the CDR3 DNA reads TGTGCCAGTAGTATAGAGAAGACAGTATTAAGCAATCAGCCCCAGCATTTT.

The rearrangement links TRBV28 to TRBJ1-5; 7 bases fit TRBD1. Unmatched junction bases numbered 5, after V lost 2 bases and J lost 4 bases. CDR3 length equals 15 residues. Germline V gene sequence: CDR1 MDHEN, CDR2 SYDVKM. CDR3 region: CASSLRDSANQPQHF. Written as DNA, the CDR3 is TGTGCCAGCAGTTTAAGGGACAGTGCTAATCAGCCCCAGCATTTT. The whole variable domain, remainder taken from reference TRBV28 and TRBJ1-5, is DVKVTQSSRYLVKRTGEKVFLECVQDMDHENMFWYRQDPGLGLRLIYFSYDVKMKEKGDIPEGYSVSREKKERFSLILESASTNQTSMYLCASSLRDSANQPQHFGDGTRLSIL.

The V call is TRBV7-3, the J call TRBJ2-1, with D maybe TRBD2 (6 bases). V was trimmed by 5 bases and J by 6 bases, leaving 20 bases between them. The CDR3 extends over 16 amino acids. CDR1 is SGHTA and CDR2 is FQGTGA in the germline V gene. The DNA of the CDR3 is TGTGCCAGCAGCCGAACATCGGCTAGCGAAACCAATGAGCAGTTCTTC. This translates into CASSRTSASETNEQFF.

This clone came up a few times. The chain uses TRBV28 and TRBJ2-7, with D hard to call. Germline V lookup: CDR1 MDHEN, CDR2 SYDVKM. Trimming took off 1 base at V and 3 bases at J, with 7 bases between the two ends. The length of the CDR3 is 13 residues. CDR3 nucleotides: TGTGCCAGCAGTTTATACGGTCTCTACGAGCAGTACTTC. Translated, it gives CASSLYGLYEQYF.

V is TRBV5-1 and J is TRBJ1-4; perhaps TRBD1 as D (5 bases). The length of the CDR3 is 14 residues. The V and J ends lost 4 bases and 5 bases respectively, with 12 bases between them. Looked up from germline, CDR1 is SGHRS and CDR2 is YFSETQ. The CDR3 is CASSPGAGNEKLFF. CDR3 nucleotide sequence: TGCGCCAGCAGCCCGGGCGCAGGGAATGAAAAACTGTTTTTT. The full variable domain, rest sourced from reference TRBV5-1 and TRBJ1-4, is KAGVTQTPRYLIKTRGQQVTLSCSPISGHRSVSWYQQTPGQGLQFLFEYFSETQRNKGNFPGRFSGRQFSNSRSEMNVSTLELGDSALYLCASSPGAGNEKLFFGSGTQLSVL.

This rearrangement joins TRBV27 to TRBJ2-1; no clear D. The length of the CDR3 is 14 residues. The germline V and J ends were trimmed by 6 bases and 0 bases, with 9 bases remaining between them. Germline CDR1 is MNHEY and CDR2 is SMNVEV (reference sequence). CDR3 amino acids: CASRRVSSYNEQFF. The CDR3 DNA reads as TGTGCCAGCAGGCGAGTTAGCTCCTACAATGAGCAGTTCTTC.

V gene TRBV7-8 combines with J gene TRBJ2-1; 11 nucleotides line up with TRBD2. V lost 5 bases and J lost 6; bases outside the gene matches: 9. CDR3 length equals 16 residues. Germline V gives CDR1 SGHVS, CDR2 FQNEAQ. DNA for the CDR3: TGTGCCAGCAGCCCACCGGGACTAGCGGATTCCAATGAGCAGTTCTTC. It codes for CASSPPGLADSNEQFF. The variable domain in full, completed from reference TRBV7-8 and TRBJ2-1, reads GAGVSQSPRYKVAKRGQDVALRCDPISGHVSLFWYQQALGQGPEFLTYFQNEAQLDKSGLPSDRFFAERPEGSVSTLKIQRTQQEDSAVYLCASSPPGLADSNEQFFGPGTRLTVL.